The 32 T cell receptor beta chains presented below share a single source sample, sequenced in a study of T cell responses to AZD1222 COVID-19 vaccine (dated by TCRdb to about 2021). In light of the paper, this sample's time point label describes: baseline before first vaccination. Per the publication, the treatment or condition label means: meningococcal conjugate vaccine given as trial control. Libraries were constructed by the immunoSEQ multiplex PCR assay. This immuneACCESS table, as held by TCRdb, lists in-frame sequences with V and J called but not all clones. Of the missing ones, under half trace to an unresolved V gene in checked studies; the others have no known cause. The sample records about 79,000 clones, approximately 90% of which are singletons. 7% to 8.5% of the sample belongs to the ten largest clones. Sequences were derived from peripheral blood, sampled on day 0 of MenACWY control vaccination. All receptors derive from an adult in good health.

V usage is TRBV4-3 and J usage is TRBJ1-2, with D unresolved. The CDR3 loop spans 17 amino acids. Trimming removed 1 base from V and 7 bases from J, with 22 bases in between. The germline CDR1 and CDR2 sequences are LGHNA and YSLEER. The chain's CDR3 is CASSQAPPGEVISGYTF. The CDR3 nucleotides are TGCGCCAGCAGCCAAGCCCCCCCCGGGGAGGTGATTAGTGGCTACACCTTC.

The chain couples TRBV6-1 to TRBJ2-5; 8 nucleotides agree with TRBD2. This CDR3 region has 14 residues. The germline V gene has CDR1 MNHNS and CDR2 SASEGT. Germline trimming cut 5 bases from V and 5 bases from J; bases unmatched to any gene: 7. CDR3 loop: CASSLSGSLETQYF. CDR3 sequence (DNA): TGTGCCAGCAGTTTGAGCGGGAGCCTGGAGACCCAGTACTTC.

To note about this clone: Other DNA sequences in this specimen translate into the identical CDR3. The rearrangement links TRBV7-8 to TRBJ2-7; 8 nucleotides match TRBD1. The length of the CDR3 is 14 residues. V was clipped by 0 bases and J by 3 bases; unmatched bases: 1. CDR1 is SGHVS, CDR2 FQNEAQ, per germline. The CDR3 region is CASSLADRGYEQYF. In DNA form, the CDR3 reads TGTGCCAGCAGCTTAGCCGACAGGGGCTACGAGCAGTACTTC.

The chain couples TRBV11-2 to TRBJ2-1; the D gene is possibly TRBD1 (6 bases). The germline CDR1 and CDR2 sequences are SGHAT and FQNNGV. The germline V and J ends were trimmed by 4 bases and 8 bases, with 12 bases remaining between them. This CDR3 is 13 amino acids long. CDR3 amino acids: CASSSNRAHEQFF. The DNA of the CDR3 is TGTGCCAGCAGCTCAAACAGGGCGCATGAGCAGTTCTTC. The full variable domain, in which reference TRBV11-2 and TRBJ2-1 provide the parts outside the CDR3, is EAGVAQSPRYKIIEKRQSVAFWCNPISGHATLYWYQQILGQGPKLLIQFQNNGVVDDSQLPKDRFSAERLKGVDSTLKIQPAKLEDSAVYLCASSSNRAHEQFFGPGTRLTVL.

This chain joins TRBV7-2 and TRBJ2-7, with 9 bases identical to TRBD2. This CDR3 is 13 amino acids long. CDR1 is SGHTA and CDR2 is FQGNSA in the germline V gene. V gave up 5 bases and J gave up 7 bases; unmatched junction bases: 6. CDR3: CASSLAGGKEQYF. CDR3 nucleotide sequence: TGTGCCAGCAGCCTCGCGGGGGGGAAGGAGCAGTACTTC.

This clone was detected only once. The chain recombines TRBV30 with TRBJ2-7; 9 bases are shared with TRBD1. The CDR3 covers 13 residues. The germline V gene has CDR1 GTSNPN and CDR2 SVGIG (reference sequence). V was pared by 2 bases and J by 3 bases, with 2 bases of the junction left unmatched. CDR3 sequence (DNA): TGTGCCTGGAGTAAGGGACAGGGCTACGAGCAGTACTTC. Amino acids: CAWSKGQGYEQYF. Looking up the rest from reference TRBV30 and TRBJ2-7 gives the full variable domain: SQTIHQWPATLVQPVGSPLSLECTVEGTSNPNLYWYRQAAGRGLQLLFYSVGIGQISSEVPQNLSASRPQDRQFILSSKKLLLSDSGFYLCAWSKGQGYEQYFGPGTRLTVT.

This rearrangement joins TRBV6-4 to TRBJ2-1; 7 nucleotides agree with TRBD1. The ends lost 2 bases at V and 5 bases at J; junction bases unmatched: 9. CDR1 and CDR2 (germline): MRHNA, SNTAGT. The CDR3 sequence is 16 residues long. This chain's CDR3 is CASSDSPGTVHNEQFF. For the CDR3, the DNA is TGTGCCAGCAGTGACAGTCCCGGGACAGTCCACAATGAGCAGTTCTTC.

The gene calls are TRBV7-8 and TRBJ1-6; TRBD1 agrees at 8 bases. The ends lost 0 bases at V and 8 bases at J; junction bases unmatched: 3. The CDR3 sequence is 15 residues long. CDR1 SGHVS and CDR2 FQNEAQ come from the germline V gene. DNA for the CDR3: TGTGCCAGCAGCTTAGCGCAGACAGGGGATTCACCCCTCCACTTT. Its translation: CASSLAQTGDSPLHF.

This chain joins TRBV6-5 and TRBJ1-3; D is uncertain. V lost 6 bases and J lost 2, with 14 bases in between. The CDR3 consists of 15 residues. Germline-derived CDR1 and CDR2 are MNHEY and SVGAGI. The CDR3 loop is CASRESPGAGNTIYF. The DNA for the CDR3 is TGTGCCAGCAGGGAGTCCCCGGGAGCTGGAAACACCATATATTTT.

The rearrangement uses TRBV3-1 (or the pseudogene TRBV3-2) and TRBJ2-5; D perhaps matches TRBD2 (6 bases). Germline V gene lookup returns CDR1 LGHDT and CDR2 YNNKEL (reference sequence). This CDR3 spans 13 amino acids. Trimming removed 4 bases from V and 5 bases from J, with 11 bases in between. The CDR3 region has the DNA TGTGCCAGCAGCCCGACTAGAATTGAGACCCAGTACTTC. This sequence encodes CASSPTRIETQYF.

A few counts support this clone. The rearrangement uses TRBV2 and TRBJ1-4; D unclear. The CDR3 consists of 14 residues. Trimming pared 6 bases from V and 2 bases from J, leaving 10 bases between. The germline gives CDR1 SNHLY, CDR2 FYNNEI. The DNA for the CDR3 is TGTGCCAGCAGCTTAGGTCCGACTAATGAAAAACTGTTTTTT. The encoded protein is CASSLGPTNEKLFF.

J is TRBJ2-1 and V is TRBV13; D might be TRBD1 (7 bases). The germline V gene encodes CDR1 PRHDT and CDR2 FYEKMQ (reference sequence). The length of the CDR3 is 11 residues. V lost 3 bases to trimming and J lost 13 bases, with 10 bases between them. The CDR3 spells CASSLRDSQFF. The CDR3 coding sequence is TGTGCCAGCAGCTTGCGGGACAGTCAGTTCTTC.

This sequence joins TRBV19 and TRBJ1-2, with 12 bases fitting TRBD1. Germline lookup yields CDR1 LNHDA and CDR2 SQIVND (reference sequence). The CDR3 loop spans 19 amino acids. The trim removed 6 bases at V and 7 bases at J, leaving 21 bases unmatched. As DNA, the CDR3 is TGTGCCAGTAGCCAACGGCATCTGGGACAGGGGGCGCGAGAAGTTGGCTACACCTTC. Amino acids: CASSQRHLGQGAREVGYTF.

The rearrangement uses TRBV5-6 and TRBJ2-5, with D unresolved. The CDR3 sequence is 15 residues long. V lost 1 base and J lost 5, with 15 bases in between. Germline V gene lookup returns CDR1 SGHDT and CDR2 YYEEEE. CDR3 DNA sequence: TGTGCCAGCAGCTTGCTTAATAGGGATGGGGAGACCCAGTACTTC. Amino acid sequence: CASSLLNRDGETQYF.

The chain employs TRBV7-2 and TRBJ2-1; TRBD2 matches 11 bases. This CDR3 contains 16 residues. Germline V CDR1 and CDR2: SGHTA, FQGNSA. The ends lost 5 bases at V and 11 bases at J; junction bases unmatched: 14. CDR3 region: CASSRTSPGLADKQFF. The CDR3 DNA reads as TGTGCCAGCAGCCGTACCAGCCCGGGACTAGCGGATAAGCAGTTCTTC.

The J gene is TRBJ2-7, the V gene TRBV7-2; 8 nucleotides match TRBD2. The ends lost 5 bases at V and 13 bases at J; junction bases unmatched: 13. The CDR3 has 13 amino acids. Germline V gene lookup returns CDR1 SGHTA and CDR2 FQGNSA. Here the CDR3 DNA reads TGTGCCAGCAGCCGAACTAGCGGAGGCCACCTTTACTTC. Residues: CASSRTSGGHLYF.

This rearrangement joins TRBV18 to TRBJ2-7; D remains ambiguous. From germline, CDR1 is KGHSH and CDR2 LQKENI. This CDR3 region has 13 residues. Trimming left V 1 base short and J 5 bases short, with 9 bases between. The CDR3 spells CASSPLGSNEQYF. In DNA form, the CDR3 reads TGTGCCAGCTCACCACTGGGTTCCAACGAGCAGTACTTC.

V is TRBV7-9 and J is TRBJ2-1; no definite D call. CDR3 length: 14 residues. The germline V and J ends were trimmed by 7 bases and 6 bases, with 16 bases remaining between them. CDR1 and CDR2 from the germline V gene are SEHNR and FQNEAQ (reference sequence). In nucleotides, the CDR3 is TGTGCCAGCACAGCCGGGCCTAGAGCCAATGAGCAGTTCTTC. Translating it yields CASTAGPRANEQFF.

This clone was detected once. The chain carries TRBV12-3 or TRBV12-4 and TRBJ2-4; 11 bases agree with TRBD1. V was clipped by 9 bases and J by 6 bases; unmatched bases: 4. This CDR3 is built from 13 residues. The CDR3 nucleotides read TGTGCCAGTGGACAGGGGGCAGGAAACATTCAGTACTTC. The encoded protein is CASGQGAGNIQYF.

The chain carries TRBV2 and TRBJ2-1; D perhaps matches TRBD1 (6 bases). Germline V gene sequence: CDR1 SNHLY, CDR2 FYNNEI. Trimming took 3 bases from V and 7 from J, leaving 7 bases between them. This CDR3 has 12 residues. The chain's CDR3 is CASSDQGNEQFF. CDR3 nucleotide sequence: TGTGCCAGCAGTGATCAGGGGAATGAGCAGTTCTTC.

The chain carries TRBV12-3 or TRBV12-4 and TRBJ2-7, with D tentatively TRBD1 or TRBD2 (6 bases each). V lost 5 bases and J 6 bases, leaving 14 bases between the germline ends. The CDR3 contains 13 residues. The CDR3 loop is CASSGHPGAEQYF. CDR3 sequence (DNA): TGTGCCAGCAGTGGACACCCGGGGGCCGAGCAGTACTTC.

The chain is built from TRBV19 and TRBJ2-5; 10 bases fit TRBD1. The CDR3 length is 14 residues. J gave up 7 bases and V 4 bases, and 6 bases lay outside the gene matches. Germline CDR1 and CDR2: LNHDA and SQIVND (reference sequence). The CDR3 is CASSTRGTGVTQYF. As DNA, the CDR3 is TGTGCCAGTAGTACCCGGGGGACAGGGGTGACCCAGTACTTC.

This clone was counted a single time. This chain uses TRBV10-3 with TRBJ1-1, with 9 bases matching TRBD1. The CDR3 length is 15 residues. The V gene's germline CDR1 is ENHRY and CDR2 SYGVKD. Trimming cost V 0 bases and J 5 bases; bases outside gene matches: 4. CDR3 sequence (DNA): TGTGCCATCAGTGAGTCCTCGACAGGGGGAACTGAAGCTTTCTTT. This gives the protein CAISESSTGGTEAFF.

This clone was picked up one time. V gene TRBV24-1 combines with J gene TRBJ1-5; tentative D call: TRBD1 (6 bases). This CDR3 is built from 14 residues. V gave up 7 bases and J gave up 0 bases, with 9 bases separating them. Germline V CDR1 and CDR2: KGHDR, SFDVKD. CDR3 protein: CATSNRASNQPQHF. DNA for the CDR3: TGTGCCACCAGCAACAGGGCTAGCAATCAGCCCCAGCATTTT.

The chain uses TRBV19 and TRBJ1-3; D possibly corresponds to TRBD1 (5 bases). Germline V gene lookup returns CDR1 LNHDA and CDR2 SQIVND (reference sequence). V lost 2 bases and J 0 bases, leaving 17 bases between the germline ends. This CDR3 region has 18 residues. The CDR3 loop reads CASSIRDSQLASGNTIYF. CDR3 DNA: TGTGCCAGTAGTATACGGGACTCACAGCTAGCCTCTGGAAACACCATATATTTT.

The chain combines TRBV7-9 with TRBJ1-1; no clear D. Germline assignment: CDR1 SEHNR and CDR2 FQNEAQ (reference sequence). The CDR3 is 14 amino acids. V dropped 1 base and J dropped 2 bases, with 8 bases sitting between them. This CDR3 reads CASSLEQLNTEAFF. The CDR3 coding sequence is TGTGCCAGCAGCTTAGAACAGCTTAACACTGAAGCTTTCTTT.

In its sample, this clone was seen once. The V and J genes are TRBV28 and TRBJ1-2; a possible D gene is TRBD1 (5 bases). The germline V gene has CDR1 MDHEN and CDR2 SYDVKM. Trimming removed 6 bases at V and 4 bases at J, with 18 bases between. CDR3 length: 15 residues. In DNA form, the CDR3 reads TGTGCCAGCAGCTTGCCGGGGGTTGGAGGCTATGGCTACACCTTC. This encodes CASSLPGVGGYGYTF.

This chain uses TRBV5-4 with TRBJ2-5, with D tentatively TRBD1 or TRBD2 (5 bases each). The CDR3 length is 14 residues. Germline V gene sequence: CDR1 SGHNT, CDR2 YYREEE (reference sequence). With 2 bases removed from V and 5 bases from J, the gap between germline ends came to 13 bases. CDR3 sequence reads: CASSLGTERETQYF. The CDR3 DNA follows: TGTGCCAGCAGCTTAGGGACGGAGCGGGAGACCCAGTACTTC.

V gene TRBV18 combines with J gene TRBJ2-2; D uncertain. The CDR3 runs to 15 residues. Per the germline V gene, CDR1 is KGHSH and CDR2 is LQKENI. The V gene lost 2 bases and the J gene lost 0 bases, with 7 bases spanning the gap. CDR3 bases: TGTGCCAGCTCACCATCAGAGACGAACACCGGGGAGCTGTTTTTT. Its protein product is CASSPSETNTGELFF. The whole variable domain, filled in from reference TRBV18 and TRBJ2-2, reads NAGVMQNPRHLVRRRGQEARLRCSPMKGHSHVYWYRQLPEEGLKFMVYLQKENIIDESGMPKERFSAEFPKEGPSILRIQQVVRGDSAAYFCASSPSETNTGELFFGEGSRLTVL.

The CDR3: CASSFLAAQETQYF. The CDR3 region has the DNA TGTGCCAGCAGCTTCCTAGCGGCCCAAGAGACCCAGTACTTC. This rearrangement joins TRBV7-2 to TRBJ2-5; TRBD2 matches at 7 bases. The CDR3 sequence is 14 residues long. V was pared by 3 bases and J by 1 base, with 2 bases of the junction left unmatched. CDR1 is SGHTA and CDR2 is FQGNSA in the germline V gene.

As regards this clone: Other nucleotide sequences from this sample produce the same CDR3. The gene calls are TRBV9 and TRBJ1-3; D is undetermined. The germline CDR1 and CDR2 sequences are SGDLS and YYNGEE. This CDR3 spans 14 amino acids. The germline V and J ends were trimmed by 0 bases and 4 bases, with 8 bases remaining between them. The CDR3 protein is CASSVGGAGNTIYF. The CDR3, as DNA: TGTGCCAGCAGCGTAGGAGGTGCAGGAAACACCATATATTTT.

The V and J genes are TRBV10-3 and TRBJ1-6, with 11 nucleotides matching TRBD1. CDR1 ENHRY and CDR2 SYGVKD come from the germline V gene. V lost 2 bases to trimming and J lost 7 bases; unmatched junction nucleotides: 1. The CDR3 consists of 15 residues. CDR3 nucleotide sequence: TGTGCCATCAGTGAGGGACAGGGGGCGAATTCACCCCTCCACTTT. Translating gives CAISEGQGANSPLHF.